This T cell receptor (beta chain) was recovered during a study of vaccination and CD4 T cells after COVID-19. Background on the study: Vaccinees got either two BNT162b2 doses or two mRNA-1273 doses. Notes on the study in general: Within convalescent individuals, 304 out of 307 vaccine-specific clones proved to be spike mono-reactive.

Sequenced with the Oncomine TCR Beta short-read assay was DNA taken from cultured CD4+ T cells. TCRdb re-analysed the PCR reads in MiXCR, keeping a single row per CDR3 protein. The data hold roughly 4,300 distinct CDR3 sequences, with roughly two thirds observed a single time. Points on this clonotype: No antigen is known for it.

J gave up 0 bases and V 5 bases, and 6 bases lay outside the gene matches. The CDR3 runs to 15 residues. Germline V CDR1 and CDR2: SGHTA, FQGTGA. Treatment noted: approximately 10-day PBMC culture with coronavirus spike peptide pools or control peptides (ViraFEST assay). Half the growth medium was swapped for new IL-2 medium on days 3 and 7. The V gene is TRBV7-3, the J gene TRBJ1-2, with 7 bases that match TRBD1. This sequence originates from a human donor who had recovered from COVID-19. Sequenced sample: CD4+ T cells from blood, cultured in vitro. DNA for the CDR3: TGTGCCAGCAGCGTCCAGGGGGGGGCTAACTATGGCTACACCTTC. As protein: CASSVQGGANYGYTF.